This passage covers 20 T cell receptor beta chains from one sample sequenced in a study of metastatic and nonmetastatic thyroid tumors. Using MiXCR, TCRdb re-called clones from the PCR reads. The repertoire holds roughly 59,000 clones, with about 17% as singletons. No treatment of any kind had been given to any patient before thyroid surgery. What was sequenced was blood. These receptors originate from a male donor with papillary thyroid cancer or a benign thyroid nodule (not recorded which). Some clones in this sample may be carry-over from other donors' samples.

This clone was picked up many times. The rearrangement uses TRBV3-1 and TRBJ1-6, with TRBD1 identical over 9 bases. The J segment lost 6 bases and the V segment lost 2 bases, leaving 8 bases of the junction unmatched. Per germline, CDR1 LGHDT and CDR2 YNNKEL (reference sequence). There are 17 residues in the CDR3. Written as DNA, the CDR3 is TGTGCCAGCAGCCAAACATATCCGGGACAGGGTAATTCACCCCTCCACTTT. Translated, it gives CASSQTYPGQGNSPLHF.

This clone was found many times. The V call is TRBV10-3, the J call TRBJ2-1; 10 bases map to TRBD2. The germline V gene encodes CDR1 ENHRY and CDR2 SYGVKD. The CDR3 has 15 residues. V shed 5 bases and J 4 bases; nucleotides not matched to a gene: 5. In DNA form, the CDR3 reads TGTGCCATCAGTTCTACTAGCGGGGATTACAATGAGCAGTTCTTC. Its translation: CAISSTSGDYNEQFF.

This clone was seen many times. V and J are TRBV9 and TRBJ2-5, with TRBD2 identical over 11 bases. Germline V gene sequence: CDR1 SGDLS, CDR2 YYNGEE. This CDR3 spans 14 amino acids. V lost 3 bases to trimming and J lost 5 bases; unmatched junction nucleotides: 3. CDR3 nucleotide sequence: TGTGCCAGCAGCGCTAGCGGGGGGCGTGAGACCCAGTACTTC. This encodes CASSASGGRETQYF.

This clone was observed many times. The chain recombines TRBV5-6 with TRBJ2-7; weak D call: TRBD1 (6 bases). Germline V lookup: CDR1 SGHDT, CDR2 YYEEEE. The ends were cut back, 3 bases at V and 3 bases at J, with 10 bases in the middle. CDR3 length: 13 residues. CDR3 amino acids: CASSYRAVYEQYF. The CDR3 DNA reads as TGTGCCAGCAGCTACAGGGCGGTCTACGAGCAGTACTTC.

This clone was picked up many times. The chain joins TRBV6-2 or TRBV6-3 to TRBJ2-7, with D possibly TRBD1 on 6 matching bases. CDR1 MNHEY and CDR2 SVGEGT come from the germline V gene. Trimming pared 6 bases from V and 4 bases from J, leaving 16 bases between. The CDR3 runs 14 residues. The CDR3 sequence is CASRTTGHTYEQYF. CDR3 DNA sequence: TGTGCCAGCAGAACGACAGGACACACTTACGAGCAGTACTTC.

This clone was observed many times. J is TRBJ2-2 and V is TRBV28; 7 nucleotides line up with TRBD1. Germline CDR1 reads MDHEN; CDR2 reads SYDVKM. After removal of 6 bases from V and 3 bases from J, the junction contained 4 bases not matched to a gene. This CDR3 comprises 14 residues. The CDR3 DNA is TGTGCCAGCAGCCCCGGGACAGACACCGGGGAGCTGTTTTTT. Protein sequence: CASSPGTDTGELFF.

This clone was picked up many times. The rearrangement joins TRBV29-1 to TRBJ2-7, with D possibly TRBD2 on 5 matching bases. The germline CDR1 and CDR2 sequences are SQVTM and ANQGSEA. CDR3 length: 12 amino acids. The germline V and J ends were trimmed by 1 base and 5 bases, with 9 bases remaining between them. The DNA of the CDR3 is TGCAGCGTTGAAGGTGCGGGTAACGAGCAGTACTTC. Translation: CSVEGAGNEQYF.

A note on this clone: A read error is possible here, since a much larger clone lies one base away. DNA of the CDR3: TGTGCCAACAGCCTGAGAGGGCACCATGGGGAGACCCAGTACTTC. Protein: CANSLRGHHGETQYF. This chain connects TRBV9 to TRBJ2-5; perhaps TRBD2 as D (5 bases). Germline loops: CDR1 SGDLS, CDR2 YYNGEE. The CDR3 consists of 15 residues. Complete variable domain (other parts from reference TRBV9 and TRBJ2-5): DSGVTQTPKHLITATGQRVTLRCSPRSGDLSVYWYQQSLDQGLQFLIQYYNGEERAKGNILERFSAQQFPDLHSELNLSSLELGDSALYFCANSLRGHHGETQYFGPGTRLLVL.

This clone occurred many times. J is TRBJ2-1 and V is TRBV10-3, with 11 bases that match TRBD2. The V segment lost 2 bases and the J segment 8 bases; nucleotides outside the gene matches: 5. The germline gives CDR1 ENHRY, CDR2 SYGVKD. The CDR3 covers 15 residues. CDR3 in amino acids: CAISEVSGGADEQFF. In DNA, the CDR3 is TGTGCCATCAGTGAGGTTAGCGGGGGGGCAGATGAGCAGTTCTTC.

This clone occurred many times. The CDR3 region is CASSQVTGGSYEQYF. As DNA, the CDR3 is TGCGCCAGCAGCCAAGTGACAGGGGGAAGCTACGAGCAGTACTTC. This sequence joins TRBV4-1 and TRBJ2-7; 9 nucleotides align to TRBD1. From germline, CDR1 is MGHRA and CDR2 YSYEKL. CDR3 length: 15 residues. V gave up 1 base and J gave up 3 bases; unmatched junction bases: 4.

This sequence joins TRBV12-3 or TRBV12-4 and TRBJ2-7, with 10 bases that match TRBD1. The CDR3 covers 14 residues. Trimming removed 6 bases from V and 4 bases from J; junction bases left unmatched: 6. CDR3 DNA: TGTGCCAGCAGAGGGACAGGGGTTAGATACGAGCAGTACTTC. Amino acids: CASRGTGVRYEQYF.

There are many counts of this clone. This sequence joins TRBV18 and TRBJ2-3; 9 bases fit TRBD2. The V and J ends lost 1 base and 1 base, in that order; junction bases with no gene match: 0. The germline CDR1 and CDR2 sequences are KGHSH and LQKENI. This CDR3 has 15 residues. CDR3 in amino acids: CASSPQRGGTDTQYF. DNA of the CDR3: TGTGCCAGCTCACCACAGCGGGGGGGCACAGATACGCAGTATTTT.

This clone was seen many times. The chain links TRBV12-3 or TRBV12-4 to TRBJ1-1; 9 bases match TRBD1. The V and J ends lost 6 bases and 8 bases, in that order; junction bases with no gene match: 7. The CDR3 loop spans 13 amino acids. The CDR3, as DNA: TGTGCCAGCAGAGGGACAGGGCAAGGAGAAGCTTTCTTT. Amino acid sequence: CASRGTGQGEAFF.

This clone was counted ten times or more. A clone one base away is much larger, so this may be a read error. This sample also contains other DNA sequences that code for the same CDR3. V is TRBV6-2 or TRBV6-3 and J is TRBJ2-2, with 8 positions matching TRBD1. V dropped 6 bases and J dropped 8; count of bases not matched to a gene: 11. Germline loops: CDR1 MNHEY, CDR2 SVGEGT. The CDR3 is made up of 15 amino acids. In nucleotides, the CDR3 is TGTGCCAGCAGGACCAGGGGGCTGGGCACTGGGGAGCTGTTTTTT. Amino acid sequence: CASRTRGLGTGELFF.

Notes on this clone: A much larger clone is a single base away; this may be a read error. The CDR3 sequence: CASIRQGTVNEQFF. The CDR3 DNA is TGTGCCAGCATCCGACAGGGGACAGTGAATGAGCAGTTCTTC. The rearrangement links TRBV6-5 to TRBJ2-1; 8 nucleotides align to TRBD1. Germline CDR1 is MNHEY and CDR2 is SVGAGI. J lost 7 bases, V lost 7 bases, and 9 bases had no gene match. The CDR3 loop spans 14 amino acids.

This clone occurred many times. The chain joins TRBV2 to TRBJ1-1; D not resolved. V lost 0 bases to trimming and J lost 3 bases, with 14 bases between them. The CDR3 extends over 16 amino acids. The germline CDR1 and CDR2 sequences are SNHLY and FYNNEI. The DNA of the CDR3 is TGTGCCAGCAGTGAAGCGACTCAAGTTAGGGACACTGAAGCTTTCTTT. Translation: CASSEATQVRDTEAFF. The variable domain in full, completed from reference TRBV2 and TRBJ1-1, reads EPEVTQTPSHQVTQMGQEVILRCVPISNHLYFYWYRQILGQKVEFLVSFYNNEISEKSEIFDDQFSVERPDGSNFTLKIRSTKLEDSAMYFCASSEATQVRDTEAFFGQGTRLTVV.

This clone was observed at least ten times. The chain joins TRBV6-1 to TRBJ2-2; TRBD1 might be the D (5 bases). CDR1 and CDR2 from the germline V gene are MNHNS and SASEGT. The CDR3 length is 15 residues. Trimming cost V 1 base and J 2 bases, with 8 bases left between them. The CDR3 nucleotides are TGTGCCAGCAGTGAAGTTCAGGGTAACACCGGGGAGCTGTTTTTT. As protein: CASSEVQGNTGELFF.

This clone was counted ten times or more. CDR3 in amino acids: CASSSSSGLAGDEQFF. The DNA of the CDR3 is TGCGCCAGCAGCTCCTCGTCGGGACTAGCTGGAGATGAGCAGTTCTTC. The V and J genes are TRBV5-1 and TRBJ2-1; the match to TRBD2 covers 9 bases. Germline V lookup: CDR1 SGHRS, CDR2 YFSETQ. With 3 bases clipped from V and 8 bases from J, the junction kept 12 bases outside the gene matches. The CDR3 consists of 16 residues.

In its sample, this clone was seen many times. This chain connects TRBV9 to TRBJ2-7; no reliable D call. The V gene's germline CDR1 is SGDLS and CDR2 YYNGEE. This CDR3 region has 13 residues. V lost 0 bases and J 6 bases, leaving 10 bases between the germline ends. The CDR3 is CASSVEVLGEQYF. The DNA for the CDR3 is TGTGCCAGCAGCGTAGAAGTTTTAGGCGAGCAGTACTTC.

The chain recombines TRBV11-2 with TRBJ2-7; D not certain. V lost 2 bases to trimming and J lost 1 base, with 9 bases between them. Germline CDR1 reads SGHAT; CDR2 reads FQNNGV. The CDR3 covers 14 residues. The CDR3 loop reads CASSLMTDSYEQYF. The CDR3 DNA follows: TGTGCCAGCAGCTTAATGACGGATTCCTACGAGCAGTACTTC.